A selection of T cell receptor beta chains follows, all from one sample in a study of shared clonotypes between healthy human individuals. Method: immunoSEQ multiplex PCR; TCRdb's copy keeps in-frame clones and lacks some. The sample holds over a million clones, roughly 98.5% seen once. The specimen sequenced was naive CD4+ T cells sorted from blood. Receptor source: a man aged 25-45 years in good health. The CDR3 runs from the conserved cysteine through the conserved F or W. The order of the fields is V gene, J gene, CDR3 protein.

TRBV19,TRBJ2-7,CASSGSGRTYYEQYF
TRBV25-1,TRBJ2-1,CASSGGQVLYRNEQFF
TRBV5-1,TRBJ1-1,CASSPPGLRGTEAFF
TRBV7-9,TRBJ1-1,CASSLGRAFF
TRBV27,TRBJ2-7,CASSLYGREIYEQYF
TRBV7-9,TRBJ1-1,CASSLDSNTEAFF
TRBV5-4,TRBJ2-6,CASSLGSSGGANVLTF
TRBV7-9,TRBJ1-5,CASSLQENQPQHF
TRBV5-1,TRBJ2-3,CASSFALETQYF
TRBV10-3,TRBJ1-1,CATLTGGMNTEAFF
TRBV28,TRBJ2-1,CASSVYGGKGYNEQFF
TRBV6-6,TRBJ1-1,CAVRRRKHENTEAFF
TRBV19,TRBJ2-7,CASSYRGRGVEQYF
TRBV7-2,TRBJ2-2,CASSLAEKDRLTKNTGELFF
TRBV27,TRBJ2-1,CASSPIAGSSSYNEQFF
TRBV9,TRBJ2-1,CASSVGQGASSGRSSFQFF
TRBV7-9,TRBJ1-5,CASSLGHNQPQHF
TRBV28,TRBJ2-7,CASASPGLTYEQYF
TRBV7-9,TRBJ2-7,CASSLDLIGVSEQYF
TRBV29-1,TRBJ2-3,CSVGASGTTDTQYF
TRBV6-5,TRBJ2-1,CASSYSTGTNEQFF
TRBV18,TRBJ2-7,CASSPPGRGSYEQYF
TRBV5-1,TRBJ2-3,CASSYHTGASTDTQYF
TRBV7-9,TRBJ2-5,CASSEGTGKETQYF
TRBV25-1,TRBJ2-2,CASSVYGELFF
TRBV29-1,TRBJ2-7,CSAMTGGYYEQYF
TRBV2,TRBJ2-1,CASSATSGRYNEQFF
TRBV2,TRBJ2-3,CASSYTDTQYF
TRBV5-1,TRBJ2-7,CASSPPPGQAYEQYF
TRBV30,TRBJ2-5,CAWSVLSSGSGETQYF
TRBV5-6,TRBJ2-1,CASSGLAGRDEQFF
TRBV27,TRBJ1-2,CASSPWVGRDYGYTF
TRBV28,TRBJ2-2,CASSSLTGELFF
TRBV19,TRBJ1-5,CASSMTGARSNQPQHF